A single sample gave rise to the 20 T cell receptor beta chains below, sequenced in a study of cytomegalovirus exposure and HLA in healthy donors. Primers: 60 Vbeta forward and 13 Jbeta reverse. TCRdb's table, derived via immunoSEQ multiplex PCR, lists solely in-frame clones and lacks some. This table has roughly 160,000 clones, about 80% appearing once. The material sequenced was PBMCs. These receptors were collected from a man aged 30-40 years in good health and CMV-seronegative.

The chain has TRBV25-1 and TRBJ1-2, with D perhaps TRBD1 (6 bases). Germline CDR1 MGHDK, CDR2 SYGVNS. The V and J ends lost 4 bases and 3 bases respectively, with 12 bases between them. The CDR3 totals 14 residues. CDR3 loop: CASSVTGIYYGYTF. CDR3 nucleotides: TGTGCCAGCAGTGTCACAGGGATCTACTATGGCTACACCTTC.

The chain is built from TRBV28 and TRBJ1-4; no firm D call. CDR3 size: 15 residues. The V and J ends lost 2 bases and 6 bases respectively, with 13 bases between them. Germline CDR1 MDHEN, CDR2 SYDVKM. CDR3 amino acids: CASSLTRGRYEKLFF. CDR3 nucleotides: TGTGCCAGCAGTTTAACAAGAGGGCGGTATGAAAAACTGTTTTTT.

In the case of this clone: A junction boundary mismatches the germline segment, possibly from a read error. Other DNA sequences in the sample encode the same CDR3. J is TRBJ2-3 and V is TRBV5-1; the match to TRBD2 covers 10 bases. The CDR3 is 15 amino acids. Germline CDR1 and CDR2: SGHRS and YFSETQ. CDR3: CASSSSGSGTDTQYF. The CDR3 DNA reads TGCGCCAGCAGTTCTAGCGGGAGCGGTACAGATACGCAGTACTTT. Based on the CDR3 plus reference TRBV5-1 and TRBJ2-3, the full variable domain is KAGVTQTPRYLIKTRGQQVTLSCSPISGHRSVSWYQQTPGQGLQFLFEYFSETQRNKGNFPGRFSGRQFSNSRSEMNVSTLELGDSALYLCASSSSGSGTDTQYFGPGTRLTVL.

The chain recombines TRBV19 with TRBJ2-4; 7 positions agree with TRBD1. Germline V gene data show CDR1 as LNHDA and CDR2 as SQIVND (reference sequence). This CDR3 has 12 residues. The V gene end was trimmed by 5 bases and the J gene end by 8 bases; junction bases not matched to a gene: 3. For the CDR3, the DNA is TGTGCCAGTAGTTTGACAGGGTACATTCAGTACTTC. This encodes CASSLTGYIQYF.

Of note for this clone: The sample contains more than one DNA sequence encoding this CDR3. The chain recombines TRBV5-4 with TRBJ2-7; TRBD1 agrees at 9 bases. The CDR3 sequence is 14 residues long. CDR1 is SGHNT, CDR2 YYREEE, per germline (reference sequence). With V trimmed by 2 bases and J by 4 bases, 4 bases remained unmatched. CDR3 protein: CASSFGQGRYEQYF. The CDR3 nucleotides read TGTGCCAGCAGCTTTGGACAGGGGAGGTACGAGCAGTACTTC.

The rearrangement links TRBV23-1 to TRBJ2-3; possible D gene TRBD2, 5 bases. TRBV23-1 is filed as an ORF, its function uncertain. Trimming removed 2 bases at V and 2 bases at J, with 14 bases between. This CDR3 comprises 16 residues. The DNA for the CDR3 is TGCGCCAGCAGTCAACACGACGGGAAAGACACAGATACGCAGTATTTT. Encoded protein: CASSQHDGKDTDTQYF.

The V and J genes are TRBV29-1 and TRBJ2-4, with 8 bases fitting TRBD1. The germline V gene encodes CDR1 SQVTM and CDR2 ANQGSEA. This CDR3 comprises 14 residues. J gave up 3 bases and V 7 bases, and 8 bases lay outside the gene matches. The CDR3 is CSAASRGRKNIQYF. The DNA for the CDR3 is TGCAGCGCTGCTTCCAGGGGGCGCAAAAACATTCAGTACTTC.

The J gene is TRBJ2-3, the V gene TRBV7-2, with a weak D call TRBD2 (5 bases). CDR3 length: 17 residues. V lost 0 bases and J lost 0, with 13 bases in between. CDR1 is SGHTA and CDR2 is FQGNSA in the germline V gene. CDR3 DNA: TGTGCCAGCAGCTTAGCTGCGAGCGGAACTAGCACAGATACGCAGTATTTT. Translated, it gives CASSLAASGTSTDTQYF.

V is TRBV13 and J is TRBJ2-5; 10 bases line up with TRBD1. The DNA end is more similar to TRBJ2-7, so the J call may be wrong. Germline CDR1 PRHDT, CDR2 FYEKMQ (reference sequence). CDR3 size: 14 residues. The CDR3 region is CASRYGTGVHEQYF. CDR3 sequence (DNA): TGTGCCAGCAGGTACGGGACAGGGGTCCACGAGCAGTACTTC.

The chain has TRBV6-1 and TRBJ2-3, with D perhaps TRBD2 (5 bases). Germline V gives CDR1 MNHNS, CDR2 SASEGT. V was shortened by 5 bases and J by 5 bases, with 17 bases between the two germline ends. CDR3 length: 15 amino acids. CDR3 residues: CASSKTTGERDTQYF. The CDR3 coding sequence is TGTGCCAGCAGTAAGACTACCGGTGAGAGAGATACGCAGTATTTT.

The CDR3 sequence: CASSERADTQYF. The CDR3 nucleotides read TGTGCCAGCAGTGAGCGCGCAGATACGCAGTATTTT. V is TRBV6-6 and J is TRBJ2-3, with no clear D. CDR3 length: 12 amino acids. In germline, CDR1 is MNHNY, CDR2 SVGAGI (reference sequence). The ends were cut back, 5 bases at V and 4 bases at J, with 7 bases in the middle.

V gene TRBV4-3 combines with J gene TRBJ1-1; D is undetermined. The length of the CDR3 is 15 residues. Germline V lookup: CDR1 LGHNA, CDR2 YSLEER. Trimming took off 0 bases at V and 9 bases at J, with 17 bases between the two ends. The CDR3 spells CASSQDLDIVSKAFF. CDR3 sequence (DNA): TGCGCCAGCAGCCAAGATCTTGACATCGTGTCTAAAGCTTTCTTT.

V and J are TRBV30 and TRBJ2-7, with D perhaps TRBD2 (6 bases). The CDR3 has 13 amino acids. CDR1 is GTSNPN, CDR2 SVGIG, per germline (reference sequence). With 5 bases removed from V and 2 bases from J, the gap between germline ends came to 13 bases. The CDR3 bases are TGTGCCTGGGGGGGACTCTCAACCTACGAGCAGTACTTC. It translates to CAWGGLSTYEQYF. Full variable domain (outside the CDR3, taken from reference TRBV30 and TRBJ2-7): SQTIHQWPATLVQPVGSPLSLECTVEGTSNPNLYWYRQAAGRGLQLLFYSVGIGQISSEVPQNLSASRPQDRQFILSSKKLLLSDSGFYLCAWGGLSTYEQYFGPGTRLTVT.

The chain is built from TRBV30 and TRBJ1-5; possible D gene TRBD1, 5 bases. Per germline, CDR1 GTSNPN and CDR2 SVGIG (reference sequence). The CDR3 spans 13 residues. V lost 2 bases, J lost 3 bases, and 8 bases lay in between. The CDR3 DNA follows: TGTGCCTGGAGTAAAGGGGTCAATCAGCCCCAGCATTTT. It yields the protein CAWSKGVNQPQHF.

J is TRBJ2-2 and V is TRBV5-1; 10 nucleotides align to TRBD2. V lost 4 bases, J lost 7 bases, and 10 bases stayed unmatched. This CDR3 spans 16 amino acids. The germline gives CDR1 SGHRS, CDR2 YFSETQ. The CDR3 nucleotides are TGCGCCAGCAGCGGGCAGAGCGGGAGGGCGATCGGGGAGCTGTTTTTT. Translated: CASSGQSGRAIGELFF.

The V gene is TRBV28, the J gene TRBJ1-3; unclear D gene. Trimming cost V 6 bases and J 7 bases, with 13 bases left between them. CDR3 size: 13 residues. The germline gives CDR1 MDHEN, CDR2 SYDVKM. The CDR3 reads CASSLDTVNTIYF. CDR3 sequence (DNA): TGTGCCAGCAGCCTTGACACGGTGAACACCATATATTTT. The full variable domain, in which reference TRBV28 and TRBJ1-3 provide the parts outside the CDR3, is DVKVTQSSRYLVKRTGEKVFLECVQDMDHENMFWYRQDPGLGLRLIYFSYDVKMKEKGDIPEGYSVSREKKERFSLILESASTNQTSMYLCASSLDTVNTIYFGEGSWLTVV.

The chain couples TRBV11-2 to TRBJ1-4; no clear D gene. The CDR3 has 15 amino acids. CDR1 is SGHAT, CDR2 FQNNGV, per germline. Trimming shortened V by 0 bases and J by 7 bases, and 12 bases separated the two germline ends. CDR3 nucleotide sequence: TGTGCCAGCAGCTTAGAAGCCGCCGCAGGTGAAAAACTGTTTTTT. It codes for CASSLEAAAGEKLFF. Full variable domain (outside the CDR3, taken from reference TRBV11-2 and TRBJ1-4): EAGVAQSPRYKIIEKRQSVAFWCNPISGHATLYWYQQILGQGPKLLIQFQNNGVVDDSQLPKDRFSAERLKGVDSTLKIQPAKLEDSAVYLCASSLEAAAGEKLFFGSGTQLSVL.

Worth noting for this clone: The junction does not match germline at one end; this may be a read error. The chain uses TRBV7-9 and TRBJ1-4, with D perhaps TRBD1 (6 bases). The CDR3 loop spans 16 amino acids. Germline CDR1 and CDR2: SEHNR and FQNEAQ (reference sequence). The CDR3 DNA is TGTTCCAGCAGTTTCCTTTCCGGGACAAGCAATGAAAAACTGTTTTTT. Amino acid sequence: CSSSFLSGTSNEKLFF.

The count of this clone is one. CDR3 region: CASSSGLAGVVQYF. Here the CDR3 DNA reads TGTGCCAGCAGTTCGGGACTAGCGGGAGTAGTGCAGTACTTC. The chain couples TRBV28 to TRBJ2-7, with 14 bases fitting TRBD2. Germline-derived CDR1 and CDR2 are MDHEN and SYDVKM. The V and J ends lost 4 bases and 9 bases, in that order; junction bases with no gene match: 5. The CDR3 has 14 amino acids.

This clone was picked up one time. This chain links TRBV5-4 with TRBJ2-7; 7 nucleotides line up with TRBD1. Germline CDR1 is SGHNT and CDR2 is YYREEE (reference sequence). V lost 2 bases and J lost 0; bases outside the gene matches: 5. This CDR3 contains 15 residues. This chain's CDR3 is CASSLGTAISYEQYF. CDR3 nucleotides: TGTGCCAGCAGCTTAGGGACAGCGATCTCCTACGAGCAGTACTTC.